The clone carrying this T cell receptor beta chain was seen many times. Its cognate antigen is unknown. The germline V gene encodes CDR1 DFQATT and CDR2 SNEGSKA (reference sequence). The V gene end was trimmed by 0 bases and the J gene end by 3 bases; junction bases not matched to a gene: 3. The CDR3 contains 14 residues. The healthy controls volunteered at a blood bank in Maryland, USA. This record belongs to a study of neurological immune-mediated disorders. Whole-study results and caveats: While HTLV-1-associated myelopathy showed the greatest TCR clonal expansion, multiple sclerosis showed the least, falling below healthy controls.

Each CDR3 protein gets one entry after TCRdb re-called the 5' RACE reads with MiXCR. This table holds roughly 31,000 distinct CDR3 sequences, under 6% found once. This receptor was identified in a man between 18 and 29 years old in good health. The sample taken for sequencing was PBMCs. The chain carries TRBV20-1 and TRBJ2-7, with 9 nucleotides matching TRBD1. DNA for the CDR3: TGCAGTGCTAGAGAGACAGGGGGGAACTACGAGCAGTACTTC. Encoded protein: CSARETGGNYEQYF.